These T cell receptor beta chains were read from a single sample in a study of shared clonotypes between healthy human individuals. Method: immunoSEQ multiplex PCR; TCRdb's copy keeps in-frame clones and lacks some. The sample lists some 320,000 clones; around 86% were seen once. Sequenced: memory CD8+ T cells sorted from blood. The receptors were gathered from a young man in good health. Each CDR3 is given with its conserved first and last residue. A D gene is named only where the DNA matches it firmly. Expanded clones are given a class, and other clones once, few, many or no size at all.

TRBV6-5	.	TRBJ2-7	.	CASSYSTRPYEQYF	TGTGCCAGCAGTTACTCGACCAGGCCCTACGAGCAGTACTTC
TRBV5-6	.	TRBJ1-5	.	CASSQAGTAEYF	TGTGCCAGCAGCCAGGCCGGGACCGCCGAGTATTTT
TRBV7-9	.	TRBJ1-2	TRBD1	CASSRDRDYGYTF	TGTGCCAGCAGTCGGGACAGGGATTACGGCTACACCTTC
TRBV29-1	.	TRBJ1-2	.	CSDSRTGTPGVGYTF	TGCAGCGACAGCCGGACCGGGACCCCTGGGGTTGGCTACACCTTC
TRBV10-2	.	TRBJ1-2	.	CASSEATLNYGYTF	TGCGCCAGCAGTGAGGCCACCCTGAACTATGGCTACACCTTC
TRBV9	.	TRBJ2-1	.	CASSVGGAGGNEQFF	TGTGCCAGCAGCGTAGGAGGCGCCGGGGGCAATGAGCAGTTCTTC
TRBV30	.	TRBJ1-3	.	CAFTPLRRTGNTIYF	TGTGCCTTCACACCCCTCCGCAGGACTGGAAACACCATATATTTT
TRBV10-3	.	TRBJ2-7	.	CAISDVSETYEQYF	TGTGCCATCAGTGACGTCAGCGAAACCTACGAGCAGTACTTC
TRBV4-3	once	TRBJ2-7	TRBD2	CASSQILAGDNEQYF	TGCGCCAGCAGCCAAATACTAGCGGGAGACAACGAGCAGTACTTC
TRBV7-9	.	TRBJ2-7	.	CASSQGAYEQYF	TGTGCCAGCAGCCAAGGGGCCTACGAGCAGTACTTC
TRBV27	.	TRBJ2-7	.	CASSLHGQPYEQYF	TGTGCCAGCAGTTTACACGGACAGCCCTACGAGCAGTACTTC